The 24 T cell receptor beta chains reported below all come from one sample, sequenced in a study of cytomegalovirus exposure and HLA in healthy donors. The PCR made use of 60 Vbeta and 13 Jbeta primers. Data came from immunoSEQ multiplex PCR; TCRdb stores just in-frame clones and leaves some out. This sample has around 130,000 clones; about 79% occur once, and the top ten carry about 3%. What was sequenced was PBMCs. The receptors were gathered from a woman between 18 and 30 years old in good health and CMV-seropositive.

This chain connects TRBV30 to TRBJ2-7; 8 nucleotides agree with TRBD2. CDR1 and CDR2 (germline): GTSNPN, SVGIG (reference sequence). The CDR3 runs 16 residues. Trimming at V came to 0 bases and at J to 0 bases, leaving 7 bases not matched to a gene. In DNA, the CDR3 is TGTGCCTGGAGTGTATATGGGCGGGGGGACTCCTACGAGCAGTACTTC. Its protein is CAWSVYGRGDSYEQYF. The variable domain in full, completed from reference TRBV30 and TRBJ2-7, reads SQTIHQWPATLVQPVGSPLSLECTVEGTSNPNLYWYRQAAGRGLQLLFYSVGIGQISSEVPQNLSASRPQDRQFILSSKKLLLSDSGFYLCAWSVYGRGDSYEQYFGPGTRLTVT.

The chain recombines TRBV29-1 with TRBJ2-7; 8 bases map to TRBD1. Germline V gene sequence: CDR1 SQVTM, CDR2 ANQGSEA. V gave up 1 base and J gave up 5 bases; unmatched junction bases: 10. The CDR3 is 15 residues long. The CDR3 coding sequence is TGCAGCGTTGAAGCCCCGGACAGGGAACGGAACGAGCAGTACTTC. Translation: CSVEAPDRERNEQYF.

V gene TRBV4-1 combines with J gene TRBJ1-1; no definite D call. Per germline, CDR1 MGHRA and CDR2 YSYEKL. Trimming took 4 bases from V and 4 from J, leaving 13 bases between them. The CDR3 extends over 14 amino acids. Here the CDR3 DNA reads TGCGCCAGCAGCCTCGGCCCCCCGGGCACTGAAGCTTTCTTT. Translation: CASSLGPPGTEAFF.

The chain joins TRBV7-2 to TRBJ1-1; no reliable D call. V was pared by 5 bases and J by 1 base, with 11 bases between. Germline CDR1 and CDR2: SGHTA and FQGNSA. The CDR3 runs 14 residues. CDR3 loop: CASSPHRQNTEAFF. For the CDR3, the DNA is TGTGCCAGCAGCCCTCACCGACAGAACACTGAAGCTTTCTTT.

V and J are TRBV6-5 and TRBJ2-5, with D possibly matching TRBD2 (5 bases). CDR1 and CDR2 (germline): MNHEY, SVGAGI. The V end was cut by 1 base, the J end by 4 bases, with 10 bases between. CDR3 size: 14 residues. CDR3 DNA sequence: TGTGCCAGCAGTTACTTTGGGAGCCGAGAGACCCAGTACTTC. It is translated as CASSYFGSRETQYF.

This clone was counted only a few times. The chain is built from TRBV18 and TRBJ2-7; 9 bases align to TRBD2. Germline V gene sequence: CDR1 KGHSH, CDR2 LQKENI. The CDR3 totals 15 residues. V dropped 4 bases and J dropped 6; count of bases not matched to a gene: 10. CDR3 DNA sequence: TGTGCCAGCTCACGGGGGCTAGCGGGGCCCCGCGAGCAGTACTTC. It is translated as CASSRGLAGPREQYF.

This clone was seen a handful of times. CDR3 protein: CASSLSYGTKRQPQHF. The DNA for the CDR3 is TGTGCCAGCTCACTCTCTTACGGGACAAAGCGTCAGCCCCAGCATTTT. This chain uses TRBV18 with TRBJ1-5, with D possibly TRBD1 on 6 matching bases. V shed 4 bases and J shed 6 bases, with 19 bases lying between them. CDR1 and CDR2 from the germline V gene are KGHSH and LQKENI. There are 16 residues in the CDR3.

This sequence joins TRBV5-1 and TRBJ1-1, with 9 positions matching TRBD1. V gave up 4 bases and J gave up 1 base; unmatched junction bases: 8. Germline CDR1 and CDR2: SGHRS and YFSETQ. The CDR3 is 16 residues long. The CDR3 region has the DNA TGCGCCAGCAGCGCTGACAGGGGGACGGGGAACACTGAAGCTTTCTTT. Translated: CASSADRGTGNTEAFF.

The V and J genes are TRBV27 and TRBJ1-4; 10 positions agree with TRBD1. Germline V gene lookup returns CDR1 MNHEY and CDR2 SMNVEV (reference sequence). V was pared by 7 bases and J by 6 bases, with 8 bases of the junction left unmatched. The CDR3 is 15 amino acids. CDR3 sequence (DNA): TGTGCCAGCACCTCCGTCGGGACAGGGGATGAAAAACTGTTTTTT. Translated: CASTSVGTGDEKLFF. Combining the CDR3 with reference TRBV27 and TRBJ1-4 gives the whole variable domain EAQVTQNPRYLITVTGKKLTVTCSQNMNHEYMSWYRQDPGLGLRQIYYSMNVEVTDKGDVPEGYKVSRKEKRNFPLILESPSPNQTSLYFCASTSVGTGDEKLFFGSGTQLSVL.

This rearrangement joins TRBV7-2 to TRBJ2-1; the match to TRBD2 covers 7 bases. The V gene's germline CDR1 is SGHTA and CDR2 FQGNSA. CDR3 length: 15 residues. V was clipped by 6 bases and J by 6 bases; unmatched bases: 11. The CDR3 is CASSRAGDWGNEQFF. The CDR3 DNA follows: TGTGCCAGCAGTCGGGCGGGGGATTGGGGCAATGAGCAGTTCTTC. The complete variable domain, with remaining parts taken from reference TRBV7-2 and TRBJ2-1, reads GAGVSQSPSNKVTEKGKDVELRCDPISGHTALYWYRQSLGQGLEFLIYFQGNSAPDKSGLPSDRFSAERTGGSVSTLTIQRTQQEDSAVYLCASSRAGDWGNEQFFGPGTRLTVL.

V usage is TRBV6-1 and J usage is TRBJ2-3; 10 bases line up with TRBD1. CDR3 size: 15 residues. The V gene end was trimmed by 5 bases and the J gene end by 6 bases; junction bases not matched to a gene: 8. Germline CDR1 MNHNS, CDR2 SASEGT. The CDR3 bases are TGTGCCAGCAGTTGGGGGGGACAGGGGTTGGATACGCAGTATTTT. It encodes CASSWGGQGLDTQYF.

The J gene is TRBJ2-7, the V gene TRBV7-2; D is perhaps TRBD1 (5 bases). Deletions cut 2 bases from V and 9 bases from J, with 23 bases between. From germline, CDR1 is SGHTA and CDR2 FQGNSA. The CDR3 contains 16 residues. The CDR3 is CASSLTVMVTDNRQYF. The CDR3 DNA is TGTGCCAGCAGCTTAACCGTCATGGTGACAGACAACCGGCAGTACTTC. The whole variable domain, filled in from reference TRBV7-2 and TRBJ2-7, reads GAGVSQSPSNKVTEKGKDVELRCDPISGHTALYWYRQSLGQGLEFLIYFQGNSAPDKSGLPSDRFSAERTGGSVSTLTIQRTQQEDSAVYLCASSLTVMVTDNRQYFGPGTRLTVT.

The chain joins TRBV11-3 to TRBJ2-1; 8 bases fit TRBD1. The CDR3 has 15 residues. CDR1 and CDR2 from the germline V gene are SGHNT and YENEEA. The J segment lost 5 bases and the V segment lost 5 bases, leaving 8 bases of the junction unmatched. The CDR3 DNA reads TGTGCCAGCAGCGCGGGCAGGGGGCGGAACAATGAGCAGTTCTTC. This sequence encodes CASSAGRGRNNEQFF.

Here the CDR3 DNA reads TGTGCCAGCAGTGAAGCGGGACAGGTGAACTATGGCTACACCTTC. This codes for CASSEAGQVNYGYTF. The V and J genes are TRBV2 and TRBJ1-2; the match to TRBD1 covers 8 bases. The V gene's germline CDR1 is SNHLY and CDR2 FYNNEI. CDR3 length: 15 residues. The V gene end was trimmed by 0 bases and the J gene end by 2 bases; junction bases not matched to a gene: 2.

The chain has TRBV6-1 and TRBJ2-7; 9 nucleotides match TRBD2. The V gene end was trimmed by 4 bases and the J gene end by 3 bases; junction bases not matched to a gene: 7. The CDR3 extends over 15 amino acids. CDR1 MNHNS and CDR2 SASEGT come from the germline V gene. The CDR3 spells CASSAASGAFYEQYF. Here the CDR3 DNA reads TGTGCCAGCAGTGCGGCTAGCGGGGCCTTCTACGAGCAGTACTTC.

CDR3 nucleotide sequence: TGTGCCAGTAGTAGCCTCCCGGGACAGGGGGGGGAAAAACTGTTTTTT. Translating it yields CASSSLPGQGGEKLFF. The rearrangement uses TRBV19 and TRBJ1-4; the match to TRBD1 covers 11 bases. The germline gives CDR1 LNHDA, CDR2 SQIVND (reference sequence). The CDR3 covers 16 residues. After removal of 4 bases from V and 8 bases from J, the junction contained 9 bases not matched to a gene.

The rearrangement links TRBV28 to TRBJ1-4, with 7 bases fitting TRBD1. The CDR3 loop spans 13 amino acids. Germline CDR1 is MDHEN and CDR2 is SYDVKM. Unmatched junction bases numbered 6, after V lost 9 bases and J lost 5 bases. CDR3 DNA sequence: TGTGCCAGTAACGACAGGGCAAATGAAAAACTGTTTTTT. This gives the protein CASNDRANEKLFF.

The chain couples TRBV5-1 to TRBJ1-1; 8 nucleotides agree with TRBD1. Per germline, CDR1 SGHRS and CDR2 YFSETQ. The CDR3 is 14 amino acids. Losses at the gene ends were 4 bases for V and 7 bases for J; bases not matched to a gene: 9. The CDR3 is CASSLGTGRREAFF. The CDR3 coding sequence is TGCGCCAGCAGCCTTGGGACAGGACGACGTGAAGCTTTCTTT.

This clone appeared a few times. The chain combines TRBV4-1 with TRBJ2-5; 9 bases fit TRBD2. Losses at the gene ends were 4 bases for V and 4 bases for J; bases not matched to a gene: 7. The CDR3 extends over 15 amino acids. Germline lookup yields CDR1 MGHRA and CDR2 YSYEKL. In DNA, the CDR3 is TGCGCCAGCAGCCCCCTAAGCGGGGGGATAGAGACCCAGTACTTC. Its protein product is CASSPLSGGIETQYF.

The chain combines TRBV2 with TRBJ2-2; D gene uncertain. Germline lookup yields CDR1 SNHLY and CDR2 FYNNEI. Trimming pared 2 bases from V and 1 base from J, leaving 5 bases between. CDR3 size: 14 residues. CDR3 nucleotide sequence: TGTGCCAGCAGTGAATTTCTGAACACCGGGGAGCTGTTTTTT. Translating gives CASSEFLNTGELFF.

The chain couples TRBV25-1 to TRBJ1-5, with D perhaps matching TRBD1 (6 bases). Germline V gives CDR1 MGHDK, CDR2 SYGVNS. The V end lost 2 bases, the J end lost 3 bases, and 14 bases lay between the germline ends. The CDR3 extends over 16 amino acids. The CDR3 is CASSETSGVFNQPQHF. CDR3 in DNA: TGTGCCAGCAGTGAAACTTCAGGGGTCTTCAATCAGCCCCAGCATTTT.

The CDR3 protein is CASSQILSGRYNEQFF. DNA for the CDR3: TGCGCCAGCAGCCAAATCCTTAGCGGGAGGTACAATGAGCAGTTCTTC. The rearrangement uses TRBV4-1 and TRBJ2-3; 10 nucleotides line up with TRBD2. TRBJ2-1 explains the end of the DNA better; the J call may be wrong. Germline V CDR1 and CDR2: MGHRA, YSYEKL. The CDR3 is 16 residues long.

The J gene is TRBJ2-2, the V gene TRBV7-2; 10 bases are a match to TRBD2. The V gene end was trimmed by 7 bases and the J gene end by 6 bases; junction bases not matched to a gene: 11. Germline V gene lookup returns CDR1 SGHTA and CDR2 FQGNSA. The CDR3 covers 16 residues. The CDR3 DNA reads TGTGCCAGCAATTCAGAGCGGGGGGGATATCCCGGGGAGCTGTTTTTT. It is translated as CASNSERGGYPGELFF.

CDR3 sequence: CASSLDPGTGANVLTF. Here the CDR3 DNA reads TGTGCCAGCAGCTTAGATCCGGGAACTGGGGCCAACGTCCTGACTTTC. The rearrangement joins TRBV7-8 to TRBJ2-6; possibly TRBD2 for D (5 bases). This CDR3 region has 16 residues. Trimming removed 1 base at V and 2 bases at J, with 9 bases between. CDR1 SGHVS and CDR2 FQNEAQ come from the germline V gene.